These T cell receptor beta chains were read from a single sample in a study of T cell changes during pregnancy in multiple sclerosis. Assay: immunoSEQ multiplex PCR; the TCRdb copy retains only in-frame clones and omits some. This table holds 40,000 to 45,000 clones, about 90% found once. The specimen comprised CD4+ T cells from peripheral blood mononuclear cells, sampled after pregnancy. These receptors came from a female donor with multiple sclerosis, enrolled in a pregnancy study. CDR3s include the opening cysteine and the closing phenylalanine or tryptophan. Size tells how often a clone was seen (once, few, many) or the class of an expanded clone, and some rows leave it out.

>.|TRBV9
CASSVETGDTEAFF
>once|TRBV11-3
CASSLVRTGSQFF
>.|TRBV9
CASSVDGRNYGYTF
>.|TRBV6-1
CASSEAGGWSPLHF
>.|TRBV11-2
CASSIRLAGRETQYF
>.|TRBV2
CASSISGNEKLFF
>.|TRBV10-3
CAIGDRATRNTEAFF
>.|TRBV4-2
CASSQDQGYSGNTIYF
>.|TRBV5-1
CASSSPAGQVDNTIYF
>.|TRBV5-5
CASSSWQGAAADTQYF
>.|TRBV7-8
CASSLGLYNEQFF
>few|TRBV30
CAWSKGSGRGRDQPQHF
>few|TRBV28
CASRLTGTYYEQYF
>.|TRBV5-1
CASSFGTAKETQYF
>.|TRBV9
CASSRAGMSNQPQHF
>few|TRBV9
CASSPRGAIYGYTF
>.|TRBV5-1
CASSLAVVEGAETQYF
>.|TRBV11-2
CASSYGPTGGKGYTF
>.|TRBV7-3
CASSLEAFF
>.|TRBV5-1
CATGDQGVRGETQYF
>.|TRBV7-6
CASSQTGDTAPFHF
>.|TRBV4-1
CASSSGQGNTGELFF
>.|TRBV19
CASVDGGFSNQPQHF
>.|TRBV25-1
CASSGGKSYGYTF
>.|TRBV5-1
CASSSYSGAGTDTQYF
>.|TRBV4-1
CASSHGGTRNYGYTF
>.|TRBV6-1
CASSGGRSYEQYF
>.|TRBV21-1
CASMLGSAYEQYF
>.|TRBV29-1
CSVTNREASFFNYGYTF
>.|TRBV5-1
CASSPEPGNTEAFF
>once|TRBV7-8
CASSLGVGGTQYF
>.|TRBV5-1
CASSLMGFQGGQETQYF
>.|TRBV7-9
CASSLLFGGSEQYF
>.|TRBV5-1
CASSLDRHTDTQYF
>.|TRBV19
CATDRAVGTGELFF